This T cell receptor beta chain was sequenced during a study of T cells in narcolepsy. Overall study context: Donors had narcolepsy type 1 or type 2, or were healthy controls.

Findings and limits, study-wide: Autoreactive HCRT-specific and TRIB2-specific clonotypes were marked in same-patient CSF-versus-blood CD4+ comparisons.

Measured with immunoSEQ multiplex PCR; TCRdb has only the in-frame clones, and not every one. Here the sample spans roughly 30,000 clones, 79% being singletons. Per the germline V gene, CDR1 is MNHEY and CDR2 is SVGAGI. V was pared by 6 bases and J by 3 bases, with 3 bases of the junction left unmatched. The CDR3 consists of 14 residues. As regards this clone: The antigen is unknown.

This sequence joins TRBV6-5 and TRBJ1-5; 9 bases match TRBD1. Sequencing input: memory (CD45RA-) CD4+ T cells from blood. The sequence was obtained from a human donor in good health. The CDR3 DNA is TGTGCCAGCAGCGGGACAGGGAACAATCAGCCCCAGCATTTT. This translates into CASSGTGNNQPQHF.